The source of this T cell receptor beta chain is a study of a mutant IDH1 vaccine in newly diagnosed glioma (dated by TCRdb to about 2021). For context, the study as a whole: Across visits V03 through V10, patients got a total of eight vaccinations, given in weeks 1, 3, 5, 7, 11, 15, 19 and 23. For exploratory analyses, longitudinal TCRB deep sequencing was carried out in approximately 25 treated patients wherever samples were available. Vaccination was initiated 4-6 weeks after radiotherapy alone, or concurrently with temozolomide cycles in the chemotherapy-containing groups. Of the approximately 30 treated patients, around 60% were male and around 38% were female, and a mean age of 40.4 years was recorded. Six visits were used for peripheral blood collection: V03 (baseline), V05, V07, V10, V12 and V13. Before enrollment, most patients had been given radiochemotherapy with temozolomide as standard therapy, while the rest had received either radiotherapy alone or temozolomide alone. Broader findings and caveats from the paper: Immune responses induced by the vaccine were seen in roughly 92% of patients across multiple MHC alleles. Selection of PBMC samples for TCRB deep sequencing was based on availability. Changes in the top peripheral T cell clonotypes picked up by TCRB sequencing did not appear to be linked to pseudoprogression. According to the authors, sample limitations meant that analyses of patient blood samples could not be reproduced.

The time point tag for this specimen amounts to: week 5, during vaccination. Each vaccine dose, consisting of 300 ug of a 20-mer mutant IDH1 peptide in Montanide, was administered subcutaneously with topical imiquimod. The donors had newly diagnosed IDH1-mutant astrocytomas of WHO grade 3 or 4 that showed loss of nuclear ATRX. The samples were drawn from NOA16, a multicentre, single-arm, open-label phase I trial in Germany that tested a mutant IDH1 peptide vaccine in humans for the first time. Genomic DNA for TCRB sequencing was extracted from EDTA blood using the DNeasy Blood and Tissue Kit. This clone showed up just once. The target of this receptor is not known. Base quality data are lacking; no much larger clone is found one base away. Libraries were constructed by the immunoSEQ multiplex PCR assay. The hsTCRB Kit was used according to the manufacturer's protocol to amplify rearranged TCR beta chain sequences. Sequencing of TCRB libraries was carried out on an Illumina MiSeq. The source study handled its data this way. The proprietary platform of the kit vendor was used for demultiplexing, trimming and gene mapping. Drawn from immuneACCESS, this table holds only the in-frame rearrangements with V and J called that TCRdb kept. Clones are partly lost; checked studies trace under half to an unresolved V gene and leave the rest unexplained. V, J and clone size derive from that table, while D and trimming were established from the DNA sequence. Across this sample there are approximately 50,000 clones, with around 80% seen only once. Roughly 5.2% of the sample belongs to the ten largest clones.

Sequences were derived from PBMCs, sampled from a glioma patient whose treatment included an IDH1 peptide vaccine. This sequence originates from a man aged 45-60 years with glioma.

The CDR3 sequence is CASSQDLGQGSYGYTF. The DNA sequence is TGCGCCAGCAGCCAAGATCTTGGCCAGGGGAGTTATGGCTACACCTTC. Recombination connected TRBV4-3 to TRBJ1-2, with a tentative D gene TRBD1 over 6 matching bases. From the germline V gene, CDR1 is LGHNA and CDR2 is YSLEER. Counted from cysteine to phenylalanine, this CDR3 has 16 amino acids. Only the CDR3 DNA is retained, 48 bases long and in frame from the first base. A distance of 16 bases separates the germline ends of V and J, which lose 0 bases and 5 bases respectively.